These 22 T cell receptor beta chains share one sample of origin, sequenced in a study of blood T cell repertoires in COVID-19. TCRdb keeps only in-frame clones here, not all; method: immunoSEQ multiplex PCR. The sample carries hundreds of thousands of clones, 80% to 90% recorded once. The sample consisted of peripheral blood. The receptors were gathered from a young woman with active or convalescent COVID-19.

The chain is built from TRBV19 and TRBJ1-1; 9 positions match TRBD1. The CDR3 runs 12 residues. Trimming cost V 5 bases and J 11 bases; bases outside gene matches: 6. Germline values: CDR1 LNHDA, CDR2 SQIVND (reference sequence). The CDR3, as DNA: TGTGCCAGTAGTTGGACAGGGGATATGGCTTTCTTT. It yields the protein CASSWTGDMAFF.

This clone was seen once. The chain has TRBV7-2 and TRBJ1-6, with D possibly being TRBD1 (6 bases). The CDR3 sequence is 15 residues long. V was trimmed by 1 base and J by 5 bases, leaving 9 bases between them. Germline CDR1 and CDR2: SGHTA and FQGNSA. The CDR3 spells CASSLGQANNSPLHF. Written as DNA, the CDR3 is TGTGCCAGCAGCTTAGGACAGGCGAATAATTCACCCCTCCACTTT.

The chain links TRBV3-1 (or the pseudogene TRBV3-2) to TRBJ2-5; TRBD2 agrees at 12 bases. This CDR3 contains 15 residues. The germline V gene has CDR1 LGHDT and CDR2 YNNKEL (reference sequence). J gave up 4 bases and V 4 bases, and 4 bases lay outside the gene matches. DNA of the CDR3: TGTGCCAGCAGCCTCGGACTAGCGGGGTCAGAGACCCAGTACTTC. Translation gives CASSLGLAGSETQYF.

The chain couples TRBV19 to TRBJ1-2, with 10 bases fitting TRBD1. V lost 3 bases to trimming and J lost 4 bases; unmatched junction nucleotides: 5. The germline CDR1 and CDR2 sequences are LNHDA and SQIVND (reference sequence). This CDR3 is 15 amino acids long. The CDR3 is CASSMGQGPGYGYTF. The CDR3 region has the DNA TGTGCCAGTAGTATGGGACAGGGGCCCGGCTATGGCTACACCTTC.

This chain uses TRBV25-1 with TRBJ1-6; 8 bases are shared with TRBD1. Germline lookup yields CDR1 MGHDK and CDR2 SYGVNS. CDR3 size: 16 residues. The J segment lost 2 bases and the V segment lost 4 bases, leaving 4 bases of the junction unmatched. In nucleotides, the CDR3 is TGTGCCAGCAGTGCGCAGGGGGCGACCTATAATTCACCCCTCCACTTT. Protein product: CASSAQGATYNSPLHF.

The CDR3, as DNA: TGTGCCAGCTCACCAACCTTAGCTGGTACGGACGAGCAGTACTTC. This codes for CASSPTLAGTDEQYF. The rearrangement links TRBV18 to TRBJ2-7; D gene unclear. Germline V gene data show CDR1 as KGHSH and CDR2 as LQKENI. The length of the CDR3 is 15 residues. The V end was cut by 2 bases, the J end by 5 bases, with 16 bases between. Looking up the rest from reference TRBV18 and TRBJ2-7 gives the full variable domain: NAGVMQNPRHLVRRRGQEARLRCSPMKGHSHVYWYRQLPEEGLKFMVYLQKENIIDESGMPKERFSAEFPKEGPSILRIQQVVRGDSAAYFCASSPTLAGTDEQYFGPGTRLTVT.

The V and J genes are TRBV6-5 and TRBJ2-7, with 7 bases lining up with TRBD2. The CDR3 consists of 15 residues. CDR1 MNHEY and CDR2 SVGAGI come from the germline V gene. Trimming removed 2 bases from V and 3 bases from J; junction bases left unmatched: 7. The CDR3 DNA is TGTGCCAGCAGTTACGGGCCTAGCGGACTCTACGAGCAGTACTTC. Its protein product is CASSYGPSGLYEQYF.

The rearrangement uses TRBV11-2 and TRBJ2-1, with a tentative D call TRBD1 (5 bases). Deletions cut 5 bases from V and 7 bases from J, with 21 bases between. Germline V gives CDR1 SGHAT, CDR2 FQNNGV. The CDR3 runs 16 residues. The chain's CDR3 is CASSDLRVLSTNEQFF. The DNA for the CDR3 is TGTGCCAGCAGCGACCTCAGGGTCCTCTCTACAAATGAGCAGTTCTTC. Looking up the rest from reference TRBV11-2 and TRBJ2-1 gives the full variable domain: EAGVAQSPRYKIIEKRQSVAFWCNPISGHATLYWYQQILGQGPKLLIQFQNNGVVDDSQLPKDRFSAERLKGVDSTLKIQPAKLEDSAVYLCASSDLRVLSTNEQFFGPGTRLTVL.

CDR3 bases: TGTGCCAGCAGTACTCGGGGAGGGGTCGCTTTCTTT. Translated: CASSTRGGVAFF. This sequence joins TRBV27 and TRBJ1-1, with D possibly TRBD1 on 5 matching bases. V lost 5 bases to trimming and J lost 11 bases, with 15 bases between them. Germline CDR1 MNHEY, CDR2 SMNVEV (reference sequence). This CDR3 has 12 amino acids.

The CDR3 reads CASSADRVGYPQLFF. As DNA, the CDR3 is TGTGCCAGCAGCGCGGACAGGGTGGGATATCCCCAGCTGTTTTTT. The V call is TRBV9, the J call TRBJ2-2, with 8 bases that match TRBD1. This CDR3 contains 15 residues. V was pared by 3 bases and J by 12 bases, with 13 bases of the junction left unmatched. Germline loops: CDR1 SGDLS, CDR2 YYNGEE.

The chain is built from TRBV12-3 or TRBV12-4 and TRBJ2-1, with unresolved D. There are 13 residues in the CDR3. V dropped 4 bases and J dropped 1 base, with 5 bases sitting between them. Written as DNA, the CDR3 is TGTGCCAGCAGTTATCAGTCCTACAATGAGCAGTTCTTC. Translating it yields CASSYQSYNEQFF.

The J gene is TRBJ1-5, the V gene TRBV2; weak D call: TRBD1 (5 bases). V lost 7 bases to trimming and J lost 3 bases, with 13 bases between them. CDR1 is SNHLY, CDR2 FYNNEI, per germline. The CDR3 runs to 14 residues. CDR3: CASTPGGDNQPQHF. CDR3 bases: TGTGCCAGCACCCCGGGAGGGGACAATCAGCCCCAGCATTTT.

This clone is a singleton in its sample. V and J are TRBV6-5 and TRBJ1-1; 7 nucleotides align to TRBD1. The CDR3 length is 15 residues. Losses at the gene ends were 5 bases for V and 1 base for J; bases not matched to a gene: 7. CDR1 is MNHEY and CDR2 is SVGAGI in the germline V gene. CDR3: CASSRTGPTNTEAFF. CDR3 DNA: TGTGCCAGCAGTCGGACAGGTCCGACGAACACTGAAGCTTTCTTT.

The gene calls are TRBV29-1 and TRBJ1-2; perhaps TRBD1 as D (5 bases). The V gene lost 5 bases and the J gene lost 8 bases, with 12 bases spanning the gap. Germline V gene sequence: CDR1 SQVTM, CDR2 ANQGSEA. This CDR3 is built from 11 residues. CDR3: CSVSAGFGYTF. The DNA for the CDR3 is TGCAGCGTTTCAGCAGGGTTCGGCTACACCTTC.

The gene calls are TRBV5-6 and TRBJ1-5; TRBD1 is a possible D gene (5 bases). Between the trimmed V and J ends, which lost 4 bases and 5 bases, there was a span of 13 bases. This CDR3 has 14 amino acids. The germline V gene has CDR1 SGHDT and CDR2 YYEEEE. Here the CDR3 DNA reads TGTGCCAGCAGCCGGTTTAGGGGCGATCAGCCCCAGCATTTT. It specifies CASSRFRGDQPQHF.

The sample holds one count of this clone. The chain carries TRBV3-1 (or the pseudogene TRBV3-2) and TRBJ2-1, with TRBD2 matching 9 bases. The CDR3 is made up of 15 amino acids. The germline V gene encodes CDR1 LGHDT and CDR2 YNNKEL (reference sequence). V shed 7 bases, J shed 9 bases, and the junction held 13 bases outside the gene matches. In nucleotides, the CDR3 is TGTGCCAGCACCCCCGGGGCGGGGGGGCCGGGTGAGCAGTTCTTC. Protein product: CASTPGAGGPGEQFF.

The genes are TRBV3-1 (or the pseudogene TRBV3-2) and TRBJ1-5; TRBD1 matches 10 bases. Germline V CDR1 and CDR2: LGHDT, YNNKEL (reference sequence). The CDR3 is 17 residues long. The trim removed 3 bases at V and 0 bases at J, leaving 5 bases unmatched. In DNA, the CDR3 is TGTGCCAGCAGCCAGGCCGGGACAGGGGATAGCAATCAGCCCCAGCATTTT. This sequence encodes CASSQAGTGDSNQPQHF.

J is TRBJ2-1 and V is TRBV4-1; 9 bases line up with TRBD1. After removal of 4 bases from V and 5 bases from J, the junction contained 6 bases not matched to a gene. This CDR3 is 15 amino acids long. The germline V gene has CDR1 MGHRA and CDR2 YSYEKL. CDR3 in amino acids: CASSPPGQGHNEQFF. The CDR3 nucleotides read TGCGCCAGCAGCCCCCCGGGACAGGGACACAATGAGCAGTTCTTC.

The V gene is TRBV19, the J gene TRBJ1-2; D is perhaps TRBD1 (5 bases). This CDR3 is 13 amino acids long. V shed 4 bases and J shed 3 bases, with 9 bases lying between them. The germline V gene has CDR1 LNHDA and CDR2 SQIVND (reference sequence). CDR3 in DNA: TGTGCCAGTAGTACCGACAGTTACTATGGCTACACCTTC. Its translation: CASSTDSYYGYTF.

The chain has TRBV12-3 or TRBV12-4 and TRBJ1-2; D uncertain. Trimming pared 1 base from V and 6 bases from J, leaving 6 bases between. The CDR3 has 12 amino acids. The CDR3 bases are TGTGCCAGCAGTTTAGGAGAAGATGGCTACACCTTC. It codes for CASSLGEDGYTF.

J is TRBJ1-2 and V is TRBV3-1 (or the pseudogene TRBV3-2); D remains unclear. This CDR3 spans 15 amino acids. Germline loops: CDR1 LGHDT, CDR2 YNNKEL (reference sequence). The germline V and J ends were trimmed by 3 bases and 8 bases, with 19 bases remaining between them. The CDR3 nucleotides read TGTGCCAGCAGCCACCAATCCCGCGGTACGGAGGGCTACACCTTC. It codes for CASSHQSRGTEGYTF.

The table lists this clone with a count of one. This chain connects TRBV11-2 to TRBJ1-2; 8 positions agree with TRBD1. The CDR3 runs 15 residues. Germline V lookup: CDR1 SGHAT, CDR2 FQNNGV. V gave up 4 bases and J gave up 1 base; unmatched junction bases: 5. The CDR3 DNA sequence: TGTGCCAGCAGCTCACAGGGGGTTGGTAACTATGGCTACACCTTC. It yields the protein CASSSQGVGNYGYTF.